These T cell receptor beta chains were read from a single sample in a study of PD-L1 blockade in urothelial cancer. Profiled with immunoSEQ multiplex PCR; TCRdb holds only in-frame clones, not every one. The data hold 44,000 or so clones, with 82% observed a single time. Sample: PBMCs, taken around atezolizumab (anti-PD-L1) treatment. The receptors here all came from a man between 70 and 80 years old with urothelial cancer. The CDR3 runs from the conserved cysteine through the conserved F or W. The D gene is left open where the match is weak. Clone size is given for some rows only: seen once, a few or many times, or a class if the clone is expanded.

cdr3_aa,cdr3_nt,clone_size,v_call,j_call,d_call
CASSKEVAGYLNQPQHF,TGTGCCAGCAGCAAAGAGGTCGCAGGGTATCTCAATCAGCCCCAGCATTTT,.,TRBV21-1,TRBJ1-5,.
CASSLKGGAGYGFNSPLHF,TGTGCCAGCAGCCTAAAAGGAGGGGCGGGCTACGGATTTAATTCACCCCTCCACTTT,.,TRBV7-2,TRBJ1-6,.
CASSPIAGGTYNEQFF,TGTGCCAGTAGTCCGATAGCGGGAGGTACCTACAATGAGCAGTTCTTC,.,TRBV19,TRBJ2-1,TRBD2
CASSFPSAGSTEAFF,TGTGCCAGTAGTTTCCCCTCCGCCGGGAGCACTGAAGCTTTCTTT,.,TRBV19,TRBJ1-1,.
CASSALLASGIQETQYF,TGCGCCAGCAGCGCACTCTTGGCTAGCGGGATTCAAGAGACCCAGTACTTC,.,TRBV5-1,TRBJ2-5,TRBD2
CATSANGTSGASWYQETQYF,TGTGCCACCAGCGCAAACGGGACTAGCGGGGCCTCTTGGTACCAAGAGACCCAGTACTTC,.,TRBV15,TRBJ2-5,TRBD2
CASSLDTRGGYTF,TGTGCCAGCAGCTTGGACACCCGGGGTGGCTACACCTTC,.,TRBV5-6,TRBJ1-2,.
CASSPGPGGVQPQHF,TGTGCCAGCAGCCCTGGGCCAGGGGGCGTTCAGCCCCAGCATTTT,.,TRBV7-6,TRBJ1-5,TRBD1
CASRSDRGLETQYF,TGTGCCAGCAGATCAGACAGGGGCTTAGAGACCCAGTACTTC,.,TRBV27,TRBJ2-5,TRBD1
CASSLAPGGWVSNEQFF,TGTGCCAGCAGCTTAGCCCCGGGAGGGTGGGTTTCCAATGAGCAGTTCTTC,.,TRBV7-6,TRBJ2-1,TRBD2
CATSRGQGAYQPQHF,TGTGCCACCAGCAGAGGGCAGGGGGCTTATCAGCCCCAGCATTTT,.,TRBV15,TRBJ1-5,TRBD1
CASSRARDRAQETQYF,TGTGCCAGCAGTCGGGCCCGGGACAGGGCTCAAGAGACCCAGTACTTC,once,TRBV5-4,TRBJ2-5,TRBD1
CASVSGTRRADTQYF,TGTGCCAGCGTGTCCGGGACTAGGAGGGCAGATACGCAGTATTTT,.,TRBV28,TRBJ2-3,TRBD2
CASSRTSGVNNEQFF,TGTGCCAGCAGTCGGACTAGCGGGGTTAACAATGAGCAGTTCTTC,.,TRBV2,TRBJ2-1,TRBD2
CASSLANIPRNYGYTF,TGTGCCAGCAGCTTAGCGAATATACCGAGGAACTATGGCTACACCTTC,.,TRBV7-8,TRBJ1-2,.
CASSPSRGFNQPQHF,TGTGCCAGCAGTCCTTCTCGGGGGTTCAATCAGCCCCAGCATTTT,once,TRBV28,TRBJ1-5,.
CASTMGGTGYTF,TGTGCCAGCACTATGGGGGGGACAGGCTACACCTTC,.,TRBV2,TRBJ1-2,.
CASSLSKPGNTIYF,TGTGCCAGCAGCTTGTCGAAGCCTGGAAACACCATATATTTT,.,TRBV7-2,TRBJ1-3,.
CASSLGTSRYNEQFF,TGTGCCAGCAGCTTAGGAACTAGCCGGTACAATGAGCAGTTCTTC,.,TRBV7-2,TRBJ2-1,.
CASSGQGGATGELFF,TGTGCCAGTAGCGGACAGGGAGGTGCCACCGGGGAGCTGTTTTTT,once,TRBV19,TRBJ2-2,TRBD1
CASSWDRAHTEAFF,TGTGCCAGCAGCTGGGACAGGGCGCACACTGAAGCTTTCTTT,.,TRBV5-6,TRBJ1-1,TRBD1